A selection of T cell receptor beta chains follows, all from one sample in a study of response to subunit inactivated influenza vaccine. TCRdb reprocessed the RT-PCR reads with MiXCR, giving one entry per CDR3 protein. The table shows fewer than 650,000 distinct CDR3 sequences, with under 15% occurring only once. The sample was PBMCs from blood, taken more than 35 days after vaccination. The receptors shown here come from a man aged 50 or older who received an inactivated influenza vaccine. Each CDR3 is given with its conserved first and last residue. The order of the fields is D gene, clone size, J gene, V gene, CDR3 protein, CDR3 DNA. D genes are given only for firm matches. Only part of the rows carry a size: once, few, many, or a class if the clone is expanded.

D gene: .
clone size: many
J gene: TRBJ1-6
V gene: TRBV20-1
CDR3 protein: CSARDLVSAGGNSPLHF
CDR3 DNA: TGCAGTGCTAGAGATTTGGTTTCGGCAGGAGGAAATTCACCCCTCCACTTT

D gene: TRBD1
clone size: few
J gene: TRBJ1-1
V gene: TRBV6-5
CDR3 protein: CASSYTGGGTEAFF
CDR3 DNA: TGTGCCAGCAGTTATACAGGGGGAGGGACTGAAGCTTTCTTT

D gene: TRBD2
clone size: .
J gene: TRBJ2-3
V gene: TRBV7-6
CDR3 protein: CASSRAGTRAPDTQYF
CDR3 DNA: TGTGCCAGCAGCCGTGCCGGGACTAGGGCCCCAGATACGCAGTATTTT

D gene: .
clone size: many
J gene: TRBJ2-1
V gene: TRBV4-1
CDR3 protein: CASSHDHPSSYNEQFF
CDR3 DNA: TGCGCCAGCAGCCACGACCACCCGAGCTCCTACAATGAGCAGTTCTTC

D gene: TRBD1
clone size: .
J gene: TRBJ2-5
V gene: TRBV4-3
CDR3 protein: CASSQEIGQGAETQYF
CDR3 DNA: TGCGCCAGCAGCCAAGAGATAGGACAGGGGGCTGAGACCCAGTACTTC

D gene: TRBD1
clone size: .
J gene: TRBJ1-1
V gene: TRBV7-9
CDR3 protein: CASTSDRANPEAFF
CDR3 DNA: TGTGCCAGCACCAGCGACAGGGCGAATCCTGAAGCTTTCTTT

D gene: .
clone size: .
J gene: TRBJ2-4
V gene: TRBV20-1
CDR3 protein: CSARDPAGSQNIQYF
CDR3 DNA: TGCAGTGCTAGAGATCCCGCGGGGTCCCAAAACATTCAGTACTTC

D gene: TRBD2
clone size: .
J gene: TRBJ2-5
V gene: TRBV12-3/TRBV12-4
CDR3 protein: CASSFGLAGWWETQYF
CDR3 DNA: TGTGCCAGCAGTTTCGGACTAGCGGGGTGGTGGGAGACCCAGTACTTC

D gene: TRBD1
clone size: few
J gene: TRBJ2-1
V gene: TRBV7-6
CDR3 protein: CASSSGPGQGFNEQFF
CDR3 DNA: TGTGCCAGCAGCTCCGGGCCGGGACAGGGGTTTAATGAGCAGTTCTTC

D gene: .
clone size: .
J gene: TRBJ2-2
V gene: TRBV30
CDR3 protein: CAWTSKRGTGELFF
CDR3 DNA: TGTGCCTGGACCTCAAAAAGGGGAACCGGGGAGCTGTTTTTT

D gene: .
clone size: few
J gene: TRBJ1-1
V gene: TRBV12-3/TRBV12-4
CDR3 protein: CASSLRHENTEAFF
CDR3 DNA: TGTGCCAGCAGTTTAAGACACGAGAACACTGAAGCTTTCTTT

D gene: .
clone size: once
J gene: TRBJ2-7
V gene: TRBV11-2
CDR3 protein: CASSSSGGGAYEQYF
CDR3 DNA: TGTGCCAGCAGCTCCTCAGGCGGGGGCGCCTACGAGCAGTACTTC

D gene: .
clone size: .
J gene: TRBJ2-7
V gene: TRBV6-2/TRBV6-3
CDR3 protein: CASEGPPKDEQYF
CDR3 DNA: TGTGCGAGCGAAGGCCCCCCAAAGGACGAGCAGTACTTC

D gene: .
clone size: once
J gene: TRBJ2-2
V gene: TRBV18
CDR3 protein: CASSRWTNTGELFF
CDR3 DNA: TGTGCCAGCTCAAGGTGGACGAACACCGGGGAGCTGTTTTTT

D gene: .
clone size: .
J gene: TRBJ2-3
V gene: TRBV20-1
CDR3 protein: CSARVLGGNTDTQYF
CDR3 DNA: TGCAGTGCTAGAGTTTTGGGGGGAAACACAGATACGCAGTATTTT

D gene: .
clone size: many
J gene: TRBJ2-3
V gene: TRBV15
CDR3 protein: CATSRDIGQLTDTQYF
CDR3 DNA: TGTGCCACCAGCAGAGATATTGGACAGCTCACAGATACGCAGTATTTT